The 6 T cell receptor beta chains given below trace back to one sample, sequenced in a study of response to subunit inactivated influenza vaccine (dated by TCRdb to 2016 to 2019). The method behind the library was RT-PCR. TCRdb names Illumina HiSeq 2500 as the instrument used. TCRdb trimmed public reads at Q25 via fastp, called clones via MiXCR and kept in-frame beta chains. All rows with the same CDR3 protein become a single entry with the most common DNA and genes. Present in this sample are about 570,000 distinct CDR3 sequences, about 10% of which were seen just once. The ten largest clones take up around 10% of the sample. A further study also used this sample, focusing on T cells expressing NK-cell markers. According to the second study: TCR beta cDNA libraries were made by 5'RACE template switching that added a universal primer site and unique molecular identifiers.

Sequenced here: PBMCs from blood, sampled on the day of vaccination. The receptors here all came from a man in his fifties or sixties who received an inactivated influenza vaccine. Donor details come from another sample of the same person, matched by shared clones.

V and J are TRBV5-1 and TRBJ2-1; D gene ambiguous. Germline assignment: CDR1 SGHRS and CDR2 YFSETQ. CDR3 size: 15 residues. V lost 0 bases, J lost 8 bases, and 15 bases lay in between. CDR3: CASSLATATYDEQFF. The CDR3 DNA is TGCGCCAGCAGCTTGGCGACGGCTACATACGATGAGCAGTTCTTC.

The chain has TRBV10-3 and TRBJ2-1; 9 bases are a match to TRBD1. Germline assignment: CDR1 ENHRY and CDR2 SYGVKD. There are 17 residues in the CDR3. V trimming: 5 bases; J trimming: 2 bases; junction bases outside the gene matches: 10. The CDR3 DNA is TGTGCCATCAGTCCCCGAACTGGACAGGGGCCCTACAATGAGCAGTTCTTC. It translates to CAISPRTGQGPYNEQFF.

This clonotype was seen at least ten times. The CDR3 loop is CASSLREMNTEAFF. CDR3 nucleotides: TGTGCCAGCAGCTTGAGGGAAATGAACACTGAAGCTTTCTTT. The chain combines TRBV5-5 with TRBJ1-1, with unresolved D. The length of the CDR3 is 14 residues. The V end was cut by 1 base, the J end by 0 bases, with 7 bases between. Germline assignment: CDR1 SGHKS and CDR2 YYEKEE (reference sequence). The whole variable domain, filled in from reference TRBV5-5 and TRBJ1-1, reads DAGVTQSPTHLIKTRGQQVTLRCSPISGHKSVSWYQQVLGQGPQFIFQYYEKEERGRGNFPDRFSARQFPNYSSELNVNALLLGDSALYLCASSLREMNTEAFFGQGTRLTVV.

In DNA, the CDR3 is TGTGCCAGCAGCTTGACTCGACTAGCAGAGACCCAGTACTTC. Protein product: CASSLTRLAETQYF. J is TRBJ2-5 and V is TRBV5-4, with TRBD2 identical over 7 bases. The CDR3 has 14 amino acids. The germline V gene has CDR1 SGHNT and CDR2 YYREEE (reference sequence). V gave up 1 base and J gave up 4 bases; unmatched junction bases: 4.

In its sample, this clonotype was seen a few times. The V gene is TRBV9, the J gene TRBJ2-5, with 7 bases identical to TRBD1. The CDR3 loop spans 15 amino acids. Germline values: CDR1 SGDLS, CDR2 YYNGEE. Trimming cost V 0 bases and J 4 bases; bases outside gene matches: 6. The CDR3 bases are TGTGCCAGCAGCGTAGGGGAAACAGGGGCAGAGACCCAGTACTTC. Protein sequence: CASSVGETGAETQYF.

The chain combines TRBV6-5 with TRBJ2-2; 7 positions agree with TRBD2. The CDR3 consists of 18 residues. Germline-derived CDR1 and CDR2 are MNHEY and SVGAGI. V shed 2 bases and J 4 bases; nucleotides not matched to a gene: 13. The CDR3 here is CASSYPLGAGEGTGELFF. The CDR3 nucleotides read TGTGCCAGCAGTTACCCCCTCGGGGCGGGAGAGGGCACCGGGGAGCTGTTTTTT.